What follows describes a single T cell receptor beta chain. Antigen unknown. This record belongs to a study of graft-versus-host responses after intestinal transplantation. Study-wide results and limits: Early after transplant, HvG declines were associated with peak levels of circulating GvH clones. Investigators detected GvH clones in recipient marrow, with some emerging earlier in ileum or blood.

With 6 bases removed from V and 6 bases from J, the gap between germline ends came to 17 bases. Per germline, CDR1 SNHLY and CDR2 FYNNEI. CDR3 length: 15 amino acids. TCRdb's copy holds only in-frame clones and misses some; the assay was immunoSEQ multiplex PCR. In the table there are around 78,000 clones, over 75% of which are singletons. The specimen was unstimulated CD8+ T cells sorted from spleen or lymph node cells, collected before transplant. The TCR originated in a human donor who was the organ donor for an intestinal transplant. The chain has TRBV2 and TRBJ1-4, with unresolved D. The CDR3 DNA sequence: TGTGCCAGCAGCCCCGCACTGTCACTTGATGAAAAACTGTTTTTT. Amino acids: CASSPALSLDEKLFF.